Shown below are 24 T cell receptor beta chains from a single sample sequenced in a study of shared clonotypes between healthy human individuals. CD45RO-negative cells were positively selected for CCR7, leaving out terminally differentiated effector memory CD45RA+ cells. The method was immunoSEQ multiplex PCR; TCRdb's version includes in-frame clones alone and lacks a portion of them. The data contain fewer than 1 million clones, about 96% of them seen just once; the ten biggest clones take up less than 0.3%. Sequencing was performed on naive CD8+ T cells sorted from blood. The origin of the receptors is a man between 25 and 39 years old in good health.

This chain connects TRBV7-6 to TRBJ2-2; D is ambiguous. Germline CDR1 and CDR2: SGHVS and FNYEAQ. The CDR3 is 14 residues long. Deletions cut 1 base from V and 6 bases from J, with 9 bases between. The DNA of the CDR3 is TGTGCCAGCAGCTTAGACGCCGGAGCCGGGGAGCTGTTTTTT. As protein: CASSLDAGAGELFF.

As concerns this clone: The same CDR3 also results from other DNA sequences found in this sample. CDR3 nucleotides: TGTGCCAGCAGCGTGGGGGGTACCTCCTACAATGAGCAGTTCTTC. Translation: CASSVGGTSYNEQFF. The rearrangement joins TRBV9 to TRBJ2-1; possible D gene TRBD2, 6 bases. V lost 2 bases and J lost 0, with 9 bases in between. The CDR3 extends over 15 amino acids. The V gene's germline CDR1 is SGDLS and CDR2 YYNGEE.

The chain has TRBV7-8 and TRBJ1-1; D unclear. The V end was cut by 2 bases, the J end by 1 base, with 11 bases between. The length of the CDR3 is 15 residues. The germline V gene has CDR1 SGHVS and CDR2 FQNEAQ. CDR3 residues: CASSLISRENTEAFF. The CDR3 DNA sequence: TGTGCCAGCAGCTTAATAAGCCGAGAGAACACTGAAGCTTTCTTT.

This sequence joins TRBV4-1 and TRBJ2-7; 10 nucleotides align to TRBD2. CDR3 size: 15 residues. CDR1 and CDR2 (germline): MGHRA, YSYEKL. V lost 3 bases, J lost 5 bases, and 7 bases stayed unmatched. The CDR3 DNA is TGCGCCAGCAGCCATGTGCTAGCGGGAGAGGACGAGCAGTACTTC. It translates to CASSHVLAGEDEQYF.

This clone has only one observation. The rearrangement links TRBV5-4 to TRBJ1-1; D is possibly TRBD1 (5 bases). V was clipped by 1 base and J by 8 bases, with 15 bases between them. The germline gives CDR1 SGHNT, CDR2 YYREEE (reference sequence). This CDR3 has 14 amino acids. In nucleotides, the CDR3 is TGTGCCAGCAGCTTGTGGGGGGACGGCAGGGAAGCTTTCTTT. It is translated as CASSLWGDGREAFF.

CDR3 sequence (DNA): TGTGCCAGAAGCGCTCCGGCGGACTACGAGCAGTACTTC. This sequence encodes CARSAPADYEQYF. The chain joins TRBV5-3 to TRBJ2-7; D gene uncertain. TRBV5-3 is an ORF, and what it does is uncertain. V was trimmed by 4 bases and J by 3 bases, leaving 11 bases between them. There are 13 residues in the CDR3.

The rearrangement links TRBV7-9 to TRBJ2-7; tentatively, D is TRBD1 (6 bases). V was clipped by 5 bases and J by 6 bases, with 23 bases between them. From germline, CDR1 is SEHNR and CDR2 FQNEAQ (reference sequence). This CDR3 has 16 residues. The CDR3 sequence is CASSPRSPTGQGEQYF. CDR3 nucleotide sequence: TGTGCCAGCAGCCCTAGGAGCCCCACAGGGCAGGGCGAGCAGTACTTC.

The J gene is TRBJ2-3, the V gene TRBV13; 12 positions agree with TRBD2. V was pared by 2 bases and J by 4 bases, with 4 bases of the junction left unmatched. Germline V CDR1 and CDR2: PRHDT, FYEKMQ (reference sequence). The CDR3 totals 16 residues. The CDR3 is CASSLLAGGKADTQYF. Written as DNA, the CDR3 is TGTGCCAGCAGCTTACTAGCGGGAGGGAAAGCAGATACGCAGTATTTT.

V is TRBV7-9 and J is TRBJ1-4; 11 positions match TRBD1. The germline gives CDR1 SEHNR, CDR2 FQNEAQ (reference sequence). J was trimmed by 7 bases and V by 1 base; bases with no gene match: 11. This CDR3 contains 18 residues. CDR3: CASSLVVGRTGGGEKLFF. The CDR3 DNA reads as TGTGCCAGCAGCTTAGTTGTGGGACGGACAGGGGGCGGTGAAAAACTGTTTTTT.

This clone was seen only once. This rearrangement joins TRBV4-1 to TRBJ2-7; D unresolved. The CDR3 sequence is 12 residues long. V dropped 0 bases and J dropped 6 bases, with 6 bases sitting between them. Germline V gene data show CDR1 as MGHRA and CDR2 as YSYEKL. CDR3 sequence (DNA): TGCGCCAGCAGCCAAGAGTTAGGCGAGCAGTACTTC. It codes for CASSQELGEQYF.

The V and J genes are TRBV6-5 and TRBJ1-1, with 9 bases lining up with TRBD1. Germline trimming cut 3 bases from V and 4 bases from J; bases unmatched to any gene: 3. The CDR3 has 14 amino acids. Per germline, CDR1 MNHEY and CDR2 SVGAGI. The CDR3 sequence: CASSYTGGSTEAFF. DNA for the CDR3: TGTGCCAGCAGTTATACAGGGGGCAGCACTGAAGCTTTCTTT.

The rearrangement links TRBV7-9 to TRBJ2-7; TRBD1 matches at 10 bases. V was pared by 6 bases and J by 4 bases, with 9 bases of the junction left unmatched. The CDR3 contains 15 residues. Per the germline V gene, CDR1 is SEHNR and CDR2 is FQNEAQ (reference sequence). For the CDR3, the DNA is TGTGCCAGCAGTCCGGACAGGGGGGGAAATTACGAGCAGTACTTC. This codes for CASSPDRGGNYEQYF.

In this sample, this clone turned up once. The gene calls are TRBV27 and TRBJ1-1; 7 nucleotides match TRBD1. V shed 1 base, J shed 3 bases, and the junction held 8 bases outside the gene matches. The CDR3 consists of 16 residues. Germline V gene sequence: CDR1 MNHEY, CDR2 SMNVEV (reference sequence). CDR3 in amino acids: CASSLYQVRGYTEAFF. In DNA form, the CDR3 reads TGTGCCAGCAGTTTATATCAGGTCAGGGGGTACACTGAAGCTTTCTTT.

CDR3 sequence (DNA): TGTGCCAGCAGCCAGGGACGGGAGTCCCACGAGCAGTACTTC. Translated, it gives CASSQGRESHEQYF. The genes are TRBV11-3 and TRBJ2-7, with D tentatively TRBD2 (6 bases). Germline V gives CDR1 SGHNT, CDR2 YENEEA. The length of the CDR3 is 14 residues. V lost 5 bases and J 5 bases, leaving 16 bases between the germline ends.

V is TRBV14 and J is TRBJ1-1, with 9 bases fitting TRBD1. Trimming removed 1 base from V and 1 base from J; junction bases left unmatched: 1. There are 15 residues in the CDR3. Germline V gene sequence: CDR1 SGHDN, CDR2 FVKESK. CDR3 sequence reads: CASSQGTGANTEAFF. The CDR3 region has the DNA TGTGCCAGCAGCCAAGGGACAGGGGCGAACACTGAAGCTTTCTTT.

This sequence joins TRBV4-3 and TRBJ2-7; 13 bases are shared with TRBD2. The junction had 4 bases not matched to a gene; V was cut back by 0 bases and J by 5 bases. CDR1 is LGHNA and CDR2 is YSLEER in the germline V gene. The CDR3 contains 16 residues. The CDR3 sequence is CASSQDWGTSGNEQYF. The CDR3 nucleotides read TGCGCCAGCAGCCAAGATTGGGGGACTAGCGGGAACGAGCAGTACTTC.

The rearrangement uses TRBV27 and TRBJ2-1; 9 bases agree with TRBD2. V lost 5 bases, J lost 6 bases, and 8 bases stayed unmatched. This CDR3 contains 15 residues. Germline V lookup: CDR1 MNHEY, CDR2 SMNVEV (reference sequence). CDR3 DNA: TGTGCCAGCAGTCCCGGGTCTAGCGGGGTCAATGAGCAGTTCTTC. Amino acids: CASSPGSSGVNEQFF.

The V gene is TRBV7-9, the J gene TRBJ2-6; D gene uncertain. The ends were cut back, 2 bases at V and 2 bases at J, with 7 bases in the middle. The CDR3 sequence is 15 residues long. The germline gives CDR1 SEHNR, CDR2 FQNEAQ (reference sequence). The CDR3, as DNA: TGTGCCAGCAGCTTACTAGGAACTGGGGCCAACGTCCTGACTTTC. Translating gives CASSLLGTGANVLTF.

The chain combines TRBV7-9 with TRBJ1-1, with D possibly being TRBD1 (6 bases). Trimming stripped 5 bases from V and 7 bases from J, with 8 bases between. This CDR3 is built from 11 residues. From germline, CDR1 is SEHNR and CDR2 FQNEAQ (reference sequence). As DNA, the CDR3 is TGTGCCAGCAGCCCGGACAGTGAAGCTTTCTTT. It encodes CASSPDSEAFF.

This sequence joins TRBV11-3 and TRBJ2-7; D might be TRBD2 (6 bases). From germline, CDR1 is SGHNT and CDR2 YENEEA. The CDR3 extends over 12 amino acids. V shed 8 bases and J shed 5 bases, with 13 bases lying between them. CDR3 nucleotide sequence: TGTGCCAGCGGCTGGGGGGACCACGAGCAGTACTTC. Its protein is CASGWGDHEQYF.

This clone has a single count. J is TRBJ1-2 and V is TRBV7-9; 7 bases are a match to TRBD1. The CDR3 sequence is 15 residues long. The germline CDR1 and CDR2 sequences are SEHNR and FQNEAQ (reference sequence). Trimming took 5 bases from V and 5 from J; bases not matched to a gene: 11. The CDR3 DNA sequence: TGTGCCAGCAGCCCTTCGGGACAGACGACTTATGGCTACACCTTC. Protein sequence: CASSPSGQTTYGYTF. The full variable domain, its missing parts supplied by reference TRBV7-9 and TRBJ1-2, is DTGVSQNPRHKITKRGQNVTFRCDPISEHNRLYWYRQTLGQGPEFLTYFQNEAQLEKSRLLSDRFSAERPKGSFSTLEIQRTEQGDSAMYLCASSPSGQTTYGYTFGSGTRLTVV.

This clone was seen just once. The chain joins TRBV15 to TRBJ2-1; D gene unclear. CDR3 size: 14 residues. Germline V CDR1 and CDR2: LNHNV, YYDKDF (reference sequence). Between the trimmed V and J ends, which lost 1 base and 9 bases, there was a span of 13 bases. Here the CDR3 reads CATSRGPGVSEQFF. Here the CDR3 DNA reads TGTGCCACCAGCAGAGGCCCCGGCGTAAGTGAGCAGTTCTTC.

This chain links TRBV27 with TRBJ1-5; tentative D call: TRBD1 (5 bases). Trimming left V 4 bases short and J 5 bases short, with 12 bases between. Germline CDR1 is MNHEY and CDR2 is SMNVEV (reference sequence). The CDR3 is 14 amino acids. Here the CDR3 DNA reads TGTGCCAGCAGTTCATGGGGGTCAGATCAGCCCCAGCATTTT. Its protein product is CASSSWGSDQPQHF.

The chain recombines TRBV11-2 with TRBJ1-5; D remains unclear. Germline CDR1 reads SGHAT; CDR2 reads FQNNGV. There are 18 residues in the CDR3. The V end lost 4 bases, the J end lost 0 bases, and 19 bases lay between the germline ends. CDR3 loop: CASSSRLLTLFSNQPQHF. In DNA form, the CDR3 reads TGTGCCAGCAGCTCCCGCTTGCTCACACTTTTTAGCAATCAGCCCCAGCATTTT.